These T cell receptor beta chains were read from a single sample in a study of shared clonotypes between healthy human individuals. TCRdb's table, derived via immunoSEQ multiplex PCR, lists solely in-frame clones and lacks some. The table shows 1.6 million or so clones, with about 98.5% occurring only once. The sequencing sample was made of naive CD4+ T cells sorted from blood. The receptors shown here come from a man aged 25-45 years in good health. The CDR3 runs from the conserved cysteine through the conserved F or W. D genes are given only for firm matches. Not all rows give a size; the values are once, few, many and, for expanded clones, a class.

v_gene	j_gene	d_gene	abundance	CDR3aa	CDR3nt
TRBV5-5	TRBJ2-7	NA	NA	CASSLVGTPITYEQYF	TGTGCCAGCAGCTTGGTGGGGACACCTATCACCTACGAGCAGTACTTC
TRBV29-1	TRBJ2-1	TRBD2	NA	CSVNPRLAGGRDEQFF	TGCAGCGTCAATCCGCGACTAGCGGGAGGAAGGGATGAGCAGTTCTTC
TRBV5-1	TRBJ2-2	TRBD1	NA	CASRSQPTQGDRELFF	TGCGCCAGCAGATCGCAACCAACCCAGGGGGACCGAGAGCTGTTTTTT
TRBV7-2	TRBJ2-7	NA	NA	CASSDRLVYEQYF	TGTGCCAGCAGCGACAGACTAGTCTACGAGCAGTACTTC
TRBV13	TRBJ2-7	TRBD2	NA	CASSLISSRLAGAVEQYF	TGTGCCAGCAGCTTAATATCTTCGCGACTAGCGGGAGCCGTCGAGCAGTACTTC
TRBV6-4	TRBJ2-7	NA	once	CASSLGVSAAYEQYF	TGTGCCAGCTCCCTGGGGGTTAGCGCGGCCTACGAGCAGTACTTC
TRBV7-2	TRBJ2-1	NA	once	CASSSPWALSGEQFF	TGTGCCAGCAGCTCGCCCTGGGCCCTGAGTGGTGAGCAGTTCTTC
TRBV27	TRBJ2-7	NA	NA	CASSLSLQGSYEQYF	TGTGCCAGCAGTTTATCGCTCCAGGGTTCCTACGAGCAGTACTTC
TRBV18	TRBJ2-1	NA	NA	CASSPRRDSSYNEQFF	TGTGCCAGCTCACCCAGGAGGGATAGCTCCTACAATGAGCAGTTCTTC
TRBV6-1	TRBJ2-7	NA	NA	CASSEWSISPVSFTYEQYF	TGTGCCAGCAGTGAATGGTCTATTTCTCCCGTCAGTTTCACCTACGAGCAGTACTTC
TRBV5-4	TRBJ2-7	TRBD1	NA	CASSANLDRVAYEQYF	TGTGCCAGCAGCGCGAACCTGGACAGGGTAGCCTACGAGCAGTACTTC
TRBV9	TRBJ2-1	NA	NA	CASSVSPGIDEQFF	TGTGCCAGCAGCGTATCTCCGGGAATCGATGAGCAGTTCTTC
TRBV10-1	TRBJ2-7	NA	NA	CASSQYGTLLRTSEQYF	TGCGCCAGCAGTCAGTACGGGACGCTCTTGAGGACCAGCGAGCAGTACTTC
TRBV27	TRBJ2-7	TRBD2	NA	CASSRRREGRNEQYF	TGTGCCAGCAGTCGACGGCGGGAGGGCCGTAACGAGCAGTACTTC
TRBV30	TRBJ2-5	NA	NA	CAWGPSQETQYF	TGTGCCTGGGGGCCCAGCCAAGAGACCCAGTACTTC
TRBV7-9	TRBJ2-7	NA	NA	CASSSPTGATYEQYF	TGTGCCAGCAGCTCACCGACAGGCGCAACCTACGAGCAGTACTTC
TRBV19	TRBJ1-5	NA	NA	CASSSQGNNQPQHF	TGTGCCAGTAGTTCGCAGGGGAACAATCAGCCCCAGCATTTT
TRBV6-1	TRBJ2-7	NA	NA	CASSEGAQGWGYEQYF	TGTGCCAGCAGTGAAGGGGCGCAGGGTTGGGGGTACGAGCAGTACTTC
TRBV5-1	TRBJ2-5	TRBD1	NA	CASSIYRGQETQYF	TGCGCCAGCAGCATTTACAGGGGGCAAGAGACCCAGTACTTC
TRBV19	TRBJ2-5	NA	NA	CASSGTLTARETQYF	TGTGCCAGTAGCGGGACATTGACCGCAAGAGAGACCCAGTACTTC
TRBV27	TRBJ1-5	NA	NA	CATRARGNQPQHF	TGTGCCACCCGCGCCAGGGGTAATCAGCCCCAGCATTTT
TRBV6-1	TRBJ2-7	NA	NA	CASRVPYEQYF	TGTGCCAGCAGGGTCCCCTACGAGCAGTACTTC
TRBV5-4	TRBJ2-3	NA	NA	CASSLEVASTDTQYF	TGTGCCAGCAGCTTGGAGGTAGCGTCCACAGATACGCAGTATTTT
TRBV2	TRBJ1-1	TRBD1	NA	CASTEQGRDTEAFF	TGTGCCAGCACTGAACAGGGGCGGGACACTGAAGCTTTCTTT
TRBV5-1	TRBJ2-7	NA	NA	CASSLNFGEQYF	TGCGCCAGCAGCTTGAACTTCGGCGAGCAGTACTTC
TRBV28	TRBJ1-5	NA	NA	CASSLAGPQPQHF	TGTGCCAGCAGTTTAGCAGGGCCACAGCCCCAGCATTTT
TRBV7-2	TRBJ1-2	TRBD1	once	CASSLIGDRDYGYTF	TGTGCCAGCAGCTTAATAGGGGACAGGGACTATGGCTACACCTTC
TRBV5-4	TRBJ1-1	NA	NA	CASRAEGRTEAFF	TGTGCCAGCAGGGCTGAGGGTAGGACTGAAGCTTTCTTT
TRBV5-5	TRBJ1-2	NA	NA	CASSLGNHDYGYTF	TGTGCCAGCAGCTTGGGAAACCACGACTATGGCTACACCTTC
TRBV18	TRBJ2-7	NA	NA	CASSPGPGIPREQYF	TGTGCCAGCTCACCCGGGCCAGGGATCCCTAGGGAGCAGTACTTC
TRBV4-2	TRBJ1-4	NA	NA	CASSQDFRTEKLFF	TGTGCCAGCAGCCAAGATTTCAGGACCGAAAAACTGTTTTTT
TRBV18	TRBJ1-6	NA	NA	CASSEESGNSPLHF	TGTGCCAGCTCCGAGGAGTCCGGTAATTCACCCCTCCACTTT
TRBV2	TRBJ1-2	NA	NA	CASIPAGAVYGYTF	TGTGCCAGCATTCCCGCCGGGGCGGTCTATGGCTACACCTTC
TRBV6-5	TRBJ1-1	NA	NA	CASSYRGTSNTEAFF	TGTGCCAGCAGTTATCGCGGGACATCGAACACTGAAGCTTTCTTT
TRBV7-8	TRBJ2-3	TRBD1	NA	CASSTLDRSTQYF	TGTGCCAGCAGCACCCTGGACAGGAGTACGCAGTATTTT
TRBV15	TRBJ2-3	NA	NA	CATSARAELVVGDTQYF	TGTGCCACCAGCGCTCGTGCCGAACTAGTGGTTGGAGATACGCAGTATTTT
TRBV29-1	TRBJ1-1	NA	NA	CSVAGKITEAFF	TGCAGCGTTGCGGGGAAGATCACTGAAGCTTTCTTT